This T cell receptor (beta chain) was sequenced for a study of STAT3 mutations in large granular lymphocyte leukemia. Across the whole study: Roughly half the longitudinally sequenced T-LGLL patients had canonical STAT3 mutations. 40% of treated T-LGLL patients showed hematologic response to immunosuppression. Study-wide points: In T-cell large granular lymphocyte leukemia, about half of patients showed multiple immunodominant subclonotypes. In about 30% of the 18 patients, new TCR clonotypes emerged after therapy.

Germline V gene data show CDR1 as SGHRS and CDR2 as YFSETQ. This CDR3 has 15 amino acids. The germline V and J ends were trimmed by 2 bases and 7 bases, with 16 bases remaining between them. A note on this clone: The antigen remains unidentified.

The assay was immunoSEQ multiplex PCR, and TCRdb's table has in-frame clones only and misses some. The data contain roughly 17,000 clones, about nine tenths of them singletons. The sample consisted of peripheral blood mononuclear cells. The chain links TRBV5-1 to TRBJ1-5; possible D gene TRBD1, 6 bases. The TCR was taken from a man aged 55-75 years with T-cell large granular lymphocyte leukemia. Some clones in this sample may be carry-over from other donors' samples. CDR3 residues: CASSLDGGAWQPQHF. CDR3 coding DNA: TGCGCCAGCAGCTTAGACGGGGGGGCCTGGCAGCCCCAGCATTTT.